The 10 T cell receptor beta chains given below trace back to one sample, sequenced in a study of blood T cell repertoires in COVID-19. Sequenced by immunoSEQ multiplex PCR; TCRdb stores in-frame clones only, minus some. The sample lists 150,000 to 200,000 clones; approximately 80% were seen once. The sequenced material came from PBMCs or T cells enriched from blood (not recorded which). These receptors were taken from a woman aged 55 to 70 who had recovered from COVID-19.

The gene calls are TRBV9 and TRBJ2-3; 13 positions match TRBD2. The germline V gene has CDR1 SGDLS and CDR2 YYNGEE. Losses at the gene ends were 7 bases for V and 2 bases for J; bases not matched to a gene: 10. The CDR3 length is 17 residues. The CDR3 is CASGTSGARLPTDTQYF. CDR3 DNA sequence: TGTGCCAGCGGGACTAGCGGGGCTCGATTGCCCACAGATACGCAGTATTTT.

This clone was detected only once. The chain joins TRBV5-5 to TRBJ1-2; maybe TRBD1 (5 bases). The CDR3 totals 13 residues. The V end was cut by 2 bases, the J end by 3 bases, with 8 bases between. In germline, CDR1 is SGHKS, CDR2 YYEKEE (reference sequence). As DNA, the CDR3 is TGTGCCAGCAGCTTCCAGGGTGACTATGGCTACACCTTC. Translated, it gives CASSFQGDYGYTF. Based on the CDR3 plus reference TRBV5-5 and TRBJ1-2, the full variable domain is DAGVTQSPTHLIKTRGQQVTLRCSPISGHKSVSWYQQVLGQGPQFIFQYYEKEERGRGNFPDRFSARQFPNYSSELNVNALLLGDSALYLCASSFQGDYGYTFGSGTRLTVV.

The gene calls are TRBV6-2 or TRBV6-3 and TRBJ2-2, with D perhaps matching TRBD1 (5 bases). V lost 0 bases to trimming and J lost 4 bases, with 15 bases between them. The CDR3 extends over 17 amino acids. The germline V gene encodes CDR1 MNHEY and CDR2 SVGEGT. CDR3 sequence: CASSYSARTPFTGELFF. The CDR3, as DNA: TGTGCCAGCAGTTACTCTGCTCGGACACCTTTCACCGGGGAGCTGTTTTTT.

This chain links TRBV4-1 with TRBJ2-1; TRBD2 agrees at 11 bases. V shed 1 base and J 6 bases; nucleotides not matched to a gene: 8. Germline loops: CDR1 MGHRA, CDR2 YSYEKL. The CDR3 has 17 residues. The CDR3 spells CASSQGGVAGGPNEQFF. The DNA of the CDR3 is TGCGCCAGCAGCCAAGGAGGAGTAGCGGGGGGGCCCAATGAGCAGTTCTTC.

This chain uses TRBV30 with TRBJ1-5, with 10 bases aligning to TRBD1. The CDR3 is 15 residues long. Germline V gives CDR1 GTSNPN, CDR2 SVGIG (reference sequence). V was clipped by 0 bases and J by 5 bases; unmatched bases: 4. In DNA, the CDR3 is TGTGCCTGGAGTGTGGGGACAGGGGCCCATCAGCCCCAGCATTTT. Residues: CAWSVGTGAHQPQHF.

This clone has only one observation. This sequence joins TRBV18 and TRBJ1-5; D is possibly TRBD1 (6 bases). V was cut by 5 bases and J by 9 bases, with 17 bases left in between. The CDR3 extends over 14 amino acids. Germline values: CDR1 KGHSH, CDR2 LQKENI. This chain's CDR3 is CASSINRDGSPQHF. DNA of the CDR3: TGTGCCAGCTCAATTAACAGGGACGGGTCGCCCCAGCATTTT.

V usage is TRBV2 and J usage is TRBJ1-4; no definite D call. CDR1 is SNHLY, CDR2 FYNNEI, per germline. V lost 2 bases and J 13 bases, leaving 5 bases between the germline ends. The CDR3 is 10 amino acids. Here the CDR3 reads CASSEYSLFF. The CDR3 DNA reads TGTGCCAGCAGTGAATACTCACTGTTTTTT.

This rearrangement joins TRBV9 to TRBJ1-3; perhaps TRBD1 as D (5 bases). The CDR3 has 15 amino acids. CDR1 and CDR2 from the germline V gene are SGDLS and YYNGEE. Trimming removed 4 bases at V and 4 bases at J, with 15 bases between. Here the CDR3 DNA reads TGTGCCAGCAGCCCAAGCGGGGCCAGCGGAAACACCATATATTTT. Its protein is CASSPSGASGNTIYF.

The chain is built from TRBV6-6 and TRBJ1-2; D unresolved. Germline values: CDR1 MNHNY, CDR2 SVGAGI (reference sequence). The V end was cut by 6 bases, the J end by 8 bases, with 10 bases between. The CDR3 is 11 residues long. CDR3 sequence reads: CASSPQEGYTF. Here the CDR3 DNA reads TGTGCCAGCAGCCCTCAGGAAGGCTACACCTTC.

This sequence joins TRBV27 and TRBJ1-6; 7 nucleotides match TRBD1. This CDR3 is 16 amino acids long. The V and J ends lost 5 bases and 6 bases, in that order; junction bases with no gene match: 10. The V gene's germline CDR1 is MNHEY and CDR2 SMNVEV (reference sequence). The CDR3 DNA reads TGTGCCAGCAGTATACCGACAGGGCGGGGTAATTCACCCCTCCACTTT. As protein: CASSIPTGRGNSPLHF.